A single sample gave rise to the 17 T cell receptor beta chains below, sequenced in a study of blood T cell repertoires in COVID-19. The assay was immunoSEQ multiplex PCR, and TCRdb's table has in-frame clones only and misses some. Found here are 300,000 to 400,000 clones, 70% to 90% of them singletons; the top ten hold 4% to 5.5%. The sample taken for sequencing was PBMCs or T cells enriched from blood (not recorded which). The receptors were sampled from a woman in her 40s with acute COVID-19.

This sequence joins TRBV5-1 and TRBJ1-3; D gene ambiguous. Germline CDR1 is SGHRS and CDR2 is YFSETQ. V was clipped by 0 bases and J by 4 bases, with 11 bases between them. The CDR3 loop spans 15 amino acids. This CDR3 reads CASSLGSATGNTIYF. CDR3 in DNA: TGCGCCAGCAGCTTGGGGTCGGCGACAGGAAACACCATATATTTT.

The table lists this clone with a few counts. The V gene is TRBV4-3, the J gene TRBJ1-6; D is ambiguous. Germline CDR1 and CDR2: LGHNA and YSLEER. The CDR3 runs to 17 residues. Trimming removed 0 bases from V and 4 bases from J, with 13 bases in between. Here the CDR3 DNA reads TGCGCCAGCAGCCAAGATAACAGTCCGGCATATAATTCACCCCTCCACTTT. Residues: CASSQDNSPAYNSPLHF.

The chain has TRBV3-1 (or the pseudogene TRBV3-2) and TRBJ2-7; possible D gene TRBD2, 6 bases. Per germline, CDR1 LGHDT and CDR2 YNNKEL (reference sequence). The CDR3 sequence is 14 residues long. Trimming cost V 1 base and J 11 bases, with 18 bases left between them. CDR3 residues: CASSQGGGLSSEYF. DNA of the CDR3: TGTGCCAGCAGCCAAGGTGGTGGTCTGTCTAGCGAGTACTTC.

V is TRBV10-3 and J is TRBJ2-2; D is ambiguous. The CDR3 runs to 13 residues. Trimming pared 10 bases from V and 5 bases from J, leaving 14 bases between. The germline V gene encodes CDR1 ENHRY and CDR2 SYGVKD. Here the CDR3 DNA reads TGTGCCACGGCGGTAGTTTATACCGGGGAGCTGTTTTTT. Residues: CATAVVYTGELFF.

The chain has TRBV3-1 (or the pseudogene TRBV3-2) and TRBJ2-1, with TRBD1 matching 8 bases. Per germline, CDR1 LGHDT and CDR2 YNNKEL (reference sequence). The trim removed 0 bases at V and 4 bases at J, leaving 8 bases unmatched. The CDR3 sequence is 17 residues long. CDR3 sequence: CASSQDIWDRRYNEQFF. CDR3 nucleotide sequence: TGTGCCAGCAGCCAAGATATTTGGGACAGGAGGTACAATGAGCAGTTCTTC.

The chain uses TRBV19 and TRBJ2-1, with 12 bases matching TRBD1. Per germline, CDR1 LNHDA and CDR2 SQIVND (reference sequence). J was trimmed by 6 bases and V by 6 bases; bases with no gene match: 15. This CDR3 has 18 amino acids. The CDR3 region has the DNA TGTGCCAGTAGCCCCGGGACAGGGGGCATAGCGTATAGCAATGAGCAGTTCTTC. Residues: CASSPGTGGIAYSNEQFF.

This sequence joins TRBV4-3 and TRBJ2-5, with a tentative D call TRBD1 (5 bases). Germline V gene data show CDR1 as LGHNA and CDR2 as YSLEER. The ends were cut back, 1 base at V and 5 bases at J, with 17 bases in the middle. The CDR3 is 16 amino acids. The CDR3 here is CASSQGSQGGYETQYF. DNA for the CDR3: TGCGCCAGCAGCCAAGGATCGCAGGGTGGTTATGAGACCCAGTACTTC.

The chain has TRBV27 and TRBJ1-6; D is perhaps TRBD1 (5 bases). Deletions cut 6 bases from V and 7 bases from J, with 16 bases between. From germline, CDR1 is MNHEY and CDR2 SMNVEV (reference sequence). The CDR3 consists of 15 residues. The CDR3 reads CASSPLGGENSPLHF. CDR3 sequence (DNA): TGTGCCAGCAGCCCTCTCGGGGGTGAAAATTCACCCCTCCACTTT.

This chain connects TRBV6-5 to TRBJ2-7; 11 bases map to TRBD2. Losses at the gene ends were 7 bases for V and 3 bases for J; bases not matched to a gene: 5. The germline V gene encodes CDR1 MNHEY and CDR2 SVGAGI. The CDR3 loop spans 14 amino acids. The CDR3 sequence is CASTQTSGGYEQYF. In DNA, the CDR3 is TGTGCCAGCACCCAAACTAGCGGGGGCTACGAGCAGTACTTC.

The chain employs TRBV7-2 and TRBJ1-2; the D is unclear. The CDR3 is 13 amino acids. V was cut by 1 base and J by 4 bases, with 7 bases left in between. Germline lookup yields CDR1 SGHTA and CDR2 FQGNSA. The CDR3 reads CASSLDSPYGYTF. For the CDR3, the DNA is TGTGCCAGCAGCTTAGACAGCCCCTATGGCTACACCTTC.

CDR3 sequence reads: CASRTVGSSYEQYF. In DNA, the CDR3 is TGCGCCAGCAGGACAGTTGGAAGCTCCTACGAGCAGTACTTC. This chain connects TRBV10-2 to TRBJ2-7; a possible D gene is TRBD1 (5 bases). The CDR3 covers 14 residues. Per the germline V gene, CDR1 is WSHSY and CDR2 is SAAADI. V lost 6 bases to trimming and J lost 0 bases, with 12 bases between them.

The V and J genes are TRBV5-6 and TRBJ2-2; TRBD1 might be the D (6 bases). V was cut by 3 bases and J by 2 bases, with 14 bases left in between. Per the germline V gene, CDR1 is SGHDT and CDR2 is YYEEEE. The CDR3 runs 16 residues. CDR3: CASSYVPGHNTGELFF. As DNA, the CDR3 is TGTGCCAGCAGCTATGTGCCGGGACACAACACCGGGGAGCTGTTTTTT.

The chain has TRBV6-5 and TRBJ2-7, with TRBD2 as a possible D gene (6 bases). V was pared by 7 bases and J by 3 bases, with 13 bases between. The CDR3 sequence is 13 residues long. The germline CDR1 and CDR2 sequences are MNHEY and SVGAGI. The CDR3 bases are TGTGCCAGCACCCGGGGGATGGGCTACGAGCAGTACTTC. Translating gives CASTRGMGYEQYF.

V is TRBV3-1 (or the pseudogene TRBV3-2) and J is TRBJ1-6, with a weak D call TRBD1 (5 bases). The CDR3 has 14 residues. Germline values: CDR1 LGHDT, CDR2 YNNKEL (reference sequence). Trimming pared 5 bases from V and 8 bases from J, leaving 13 bases between. CDR3 in amino acids: CASSEISGDSPLHF. The CDR3 coding sequence is TGTGCCAGCAGCGAGATATCGGGGGATTCACCCCTCCACTTT.

The chain links TRBV7-9 to TRBJ2-4; TRBD1 agrees at 7 bases. Trimming cost V 5 bases and J 4 bases; bases outside gene matches: 17. The CDR3 consists of 18 residues. Germline CDR1 SEHNR, CDR2 FQNEAQ (reference sequence). CDR3 sequence reads: CASSGHIYPGTAKNIQYF. CDR3 bases: TGTGCCAGCAGCGGACATATTTATCCTGGGACAGCGAAAAACATTCAGTACTTC.

This chain connects TRBV21-1 to TRBJ2-5; TRBD2 reflects the table's D call only, with no check against the DNA. TRBV21-1 is assigned pseudogene status. CDR3 length: 12 residues. CDR3 sequence reads: CASSKALKTQYF. The CDR3 DNA is TGTGCCAGCAGCAAAGCGCTAAAGACCCAGTACTTC.

The chain combines TRBV7-2 with TRBJ1-2; TRBD1 aligns across 8 bases. The CDR3 is 16 residues long. Germline assignment: CDR1 SGHTA and CDR2 FQGNSA. With V trimmed by 5 bases and J by 4 bases, 12 bases remained unmatched. CDR3 nucleotide sequence: TGTGCCAGCAGCCCACAAGGGACAGGAAGACTCTATGGCTACACCTTC. Its translation is CASSPQGTGRLYGYTF.